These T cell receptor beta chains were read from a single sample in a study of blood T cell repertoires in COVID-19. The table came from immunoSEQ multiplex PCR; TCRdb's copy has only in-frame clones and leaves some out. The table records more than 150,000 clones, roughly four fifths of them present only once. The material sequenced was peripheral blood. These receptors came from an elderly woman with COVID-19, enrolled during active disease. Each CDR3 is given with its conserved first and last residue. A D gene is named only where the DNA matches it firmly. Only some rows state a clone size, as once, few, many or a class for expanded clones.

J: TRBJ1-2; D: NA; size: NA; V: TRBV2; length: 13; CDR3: CASSEGRGYGYTF; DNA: TGTGCCAGCAGTGAAGGCAGGGGCTATGGCTACACCTTC
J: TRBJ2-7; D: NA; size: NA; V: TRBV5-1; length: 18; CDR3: CASSLGVRGIGVEDEQYF; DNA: TGCGCCAGCAGCTTGGGGGTACGAGGTATCGGGGTTGAAGATGAGCAGTACTTC
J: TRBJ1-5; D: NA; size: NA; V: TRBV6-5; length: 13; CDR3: CASSLEEDQPQHF; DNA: TGTGCCAGCAGCCTGGAGGAGGATCAGCCCCAGCATTTT
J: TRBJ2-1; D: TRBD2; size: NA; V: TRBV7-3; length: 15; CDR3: CASSPSSGVYNEQFF; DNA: TGTGCCAGCAGCCCCTCTAGCGGGGTATACAATGAGCAGTTCTTC
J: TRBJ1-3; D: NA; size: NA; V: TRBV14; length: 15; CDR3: CASSQERAGLNTIYF; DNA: TGTGCCAGCAGCCAAGAGCGGGCAGGTCTCAACACCATATATTTT
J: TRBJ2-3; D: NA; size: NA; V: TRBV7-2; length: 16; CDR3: CASSLGSRRGEDTQYF; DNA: TGTGCCAGCAGCTTAGGGTCCCGGCGCGGGGAGGATACGCAGTATTTT
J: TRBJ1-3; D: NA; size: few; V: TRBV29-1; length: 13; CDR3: CSVEKQAGNTIYF; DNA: TGCAGCGTTGAAAAACAGGCTGGGAACACCATATATTTT
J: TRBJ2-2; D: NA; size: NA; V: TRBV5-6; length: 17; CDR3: CASRLGVYRKDTGELFF; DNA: TGTGCCAGCAGATTAGGGGTGTACAGGAAGGACACCGGGGAGCTGTTTTTT
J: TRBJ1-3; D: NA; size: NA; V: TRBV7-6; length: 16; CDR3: CASSLAGRDVGNTIYF; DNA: TGTGCCAGCAGCTTAGCCGGCAGGGATGTCGGAAACACCATATATTTT
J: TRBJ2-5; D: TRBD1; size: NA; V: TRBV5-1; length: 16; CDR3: CASSLEFGTGEETQYF; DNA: TGCGCCAGCAGCTTGGAGTTCGGGACAGGGGAGGAGACCCAGTACTTC
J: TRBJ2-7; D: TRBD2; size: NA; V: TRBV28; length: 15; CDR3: CASSLRGGRSYEQYF; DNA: TGTGCCAGCAGTTTACGGGGCGGGAGGTCCTACGAGCAGTACTTC
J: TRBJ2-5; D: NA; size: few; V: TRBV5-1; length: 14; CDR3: CASSSAGIWQTQYF; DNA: TGCGCCAGCAGCTCGGCAGGGATTTGGCAGACCCAGTACTTC
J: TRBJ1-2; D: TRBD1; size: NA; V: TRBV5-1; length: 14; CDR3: CASSWTGEGGGYTF; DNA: TGCGCCAGCAGTTGGACAGGGGAAGGTGGTGGCTACACCTTC
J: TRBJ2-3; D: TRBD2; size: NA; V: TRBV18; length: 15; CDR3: CASSLREGGTDTQYF; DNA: TGTGCCAGCTCACTGCGGGAGGGCGGCACAGATACGCAGTATTTT
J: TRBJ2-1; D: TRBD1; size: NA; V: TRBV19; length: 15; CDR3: CASSSRQGSVNEQFF; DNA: TGTGCCAGTAGTAGCCGACAGGGGTCCGTCAATGAGCAGTTCTTC
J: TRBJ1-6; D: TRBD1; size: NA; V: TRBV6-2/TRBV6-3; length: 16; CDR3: CASSDLQGAGNSPLHF; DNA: TGTGCCAGCAGCGACCTACAGGGGGCTGGAAATTCACCCCTCCACTTT
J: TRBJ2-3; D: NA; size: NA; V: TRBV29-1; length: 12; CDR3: CSGSGGADTQYF; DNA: TGCAGCGGTAGCGGCGGGGCAGATACGCAGTATTTT
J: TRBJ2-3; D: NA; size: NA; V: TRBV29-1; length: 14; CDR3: CSALGAGPTDTQYF; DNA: TGCAGCGCATTGGGGGCAGGACCCACAGATACGCAGTATTTT
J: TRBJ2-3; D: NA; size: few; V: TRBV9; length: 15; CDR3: CASSAQDIMDEWQYF; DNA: TGTGCCAGCAGCGCCCAGGACATAATGGACGAATGGCAGTATTTT
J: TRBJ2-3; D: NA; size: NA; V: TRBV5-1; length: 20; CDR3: CASSLVDRGYAGGSTDTQYF; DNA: TGCGCCAGCAGCTTGGTGGACAGGGGATACGCGGGAGGGAGCACAGATACGCAGTATTTT
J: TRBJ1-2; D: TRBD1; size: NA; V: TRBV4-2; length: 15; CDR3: CASSQDRTGDMGYTF; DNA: TGTGCCAGCAGCCAGGATAGGACAGGGGATATGGGCTACACCTTC
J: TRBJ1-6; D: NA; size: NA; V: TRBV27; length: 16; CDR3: CASSRPYGTTNSPLHF; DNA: TGTGCCAGCAGTCGCCCATACGGGACAACTAATTCACCCCTCCACTTT
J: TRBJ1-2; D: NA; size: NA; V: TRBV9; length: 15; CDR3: CASSTGLSGTYGYTF; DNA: TGTGCCAGCAGCACGGGACTTTCGGGGACCTATGGCTACACCTTC
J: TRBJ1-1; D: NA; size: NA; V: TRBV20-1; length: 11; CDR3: CSAKRVTEAFF; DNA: TGCAGTGCTAAGCGGGTCACTGAAGCTTTCTTT
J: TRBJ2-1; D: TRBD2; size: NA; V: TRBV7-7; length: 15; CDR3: CASSLGTSGYNEQFF; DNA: TGTGCTAGCAGCTTAGGGACTAGTGGCTACAATGAGCAGTTCTTC
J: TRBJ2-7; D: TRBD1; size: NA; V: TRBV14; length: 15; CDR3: CASSQDLQGAYEQYF; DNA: TGTGCCAGCAGCCAAGATCTACAGGGGGCCTACGAGCAGTACTTC